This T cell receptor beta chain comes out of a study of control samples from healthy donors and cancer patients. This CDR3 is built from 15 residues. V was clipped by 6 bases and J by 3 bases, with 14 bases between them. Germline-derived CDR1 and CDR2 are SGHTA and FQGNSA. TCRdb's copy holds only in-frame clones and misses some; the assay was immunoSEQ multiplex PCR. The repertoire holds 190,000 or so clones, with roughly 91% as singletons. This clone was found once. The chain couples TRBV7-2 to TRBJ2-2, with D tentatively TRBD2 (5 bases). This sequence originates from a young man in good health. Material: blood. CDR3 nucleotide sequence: TGTGCCAGCAGTGTGAGGGTGGGCGACACCGGGGAGCTGTTTTTT. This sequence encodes CASSVRVGDTGELFF. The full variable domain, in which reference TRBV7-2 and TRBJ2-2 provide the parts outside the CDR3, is GAGVSQSPSNKVTEKGKDVELRCDPISGHTALYWYRQSLGQGLEFLIYFQGNSAPDKSGLPSDRFSAERTGGSVSTLTIQRTQQEDSAVYLCASSVRVGDTGELFFGEGSRLTVL.